One and the same sample provided the 10 T cell receptor beta chains below, sequenced in a study of blood T cell repertoires in COVID-19 (dated by TCRdb to about 2020). The library relied on the immunoSEQ multiplex PCR assay. This is the immuneACCESS table as TCRdb keeps it, with only in-frame sequences that have V and J called. A part of the clones is gone; compared with another copy, unresolved V genes explain less than half, and the rest is unexplained. The sample table shows approximately 330,000 clones, and around 90% are seen once. The ten largest account for roughly 1% of the sample. Sequenced sample: peripheral blood. Receptors were obtained from a woman aged 40-49 years with COVID-19, enrolled during active disease.

This chain links TRBV3-1 (or the pseudogene TRBV3-2) with TRBJ1-5; tentative D call: TRBD1 (5 bases). Germline values: CDR1 LGHDT, CDR2 YNNKEL (reference sequence). The CDR3 has 17 residues. V dropped 0 bases and J dropped 2 bases, with 14 bases sitting between them. In DNA, the CDR3 is TGTGCCAGCAGCCAAGAAACCCAGGGAGGTGGCAATCAGCCCCAGCATTTT. Its translation: CASSQETQGGGNQPQHF.

The V call is TRBV4-3, the J call TRBJ2-1; TRBD1 aligns across 10 bases. Germline trimming cut 1 base from V and 8 bases from J; bases unmatched to any gene: 8. This CDR3 comprises 16 residues. Looked up from germline, CDR1 is LGHNA and CDR2 is YSLEER. CDR3 sequence: CASSQAAGTGAHEQFF. In DNA, the CDR3 is TGCGCCAGCAGCCAAGCTGCCGGGACAGGGGCGCATGAGCAGTTCTTC.

V is TRBV9 and J is TRBJ1-6; the D is unclear. Between the trimmed V and J ends, which lost 0 bases and 10 bases, there was a span of 11 bases. The CDR3 totals 14 residues. Looked up from germline, CDR1 is SGDLS and CDR2 is YYNGEE. CDR3 sequence: CASSVVETRSPLHF. CDR3 DNA sequence: TGTGCCAGCAGCGTAGTTGAGACTCGATCACCCCTCCACTTT.

The chain links TRBV7-6 to TRBJ1-4; the D is unclear. The germline V gene encodes CDR1 SGHVS and CDR2 FNYEAQ. The CDR3 covers 13 residues. Trimming pared 2 bases from V and 7 bases from J, leaving 8 bases between. CDR3 nucleotides: TGTGCCAGCAGCTTAAATCCGGGTGAAAAACTGTTTTTT. It is translated as CASSLNPGEKLFF. The variable domain in full, with the rest retrieved from reference TRBV7-6 and TRBJ1-4, is GAGVSQSPRYKVTKRGQDVALRCDPISGHVSLYWYRQALGQGPEFLTYFNYEAQQDKSGLPNDRFSAERPEGSISTLTIQRTEQRDSAMYRCASSLNPGEKLFFGSGTQLSVL.

The rearrangement joins TRBV5-6 to TRBJ2-7; 7 positions match TRBD2. CDR1 is SGHDT, CDR2 YYEEEE, per germline. V was clipped by 4 bases and J by 6 bases; unmatched bases: 10. The CDR3 covers 14 residues. The CDR3 DNA follows: TGTGCCAGCAGCACTCCCGGGACTACGGGCGAGCAGTACTTC. As protein: CASSTPGTTGEQYF. Full variable domain (rest looked up from reference TRBV5-6 and TRBJ2-7): DAGVTQSPTHLIKTRGQQVTLRCSPKSGHDTVSWYQQALGQGPQFIFQYYEEEERQRGNFPDRFSGHQFPNYSSELNVNALLLGDSALYLCASSTPGTTGEQYFGPGTRLTVT.

The J gene is TRBJ2-6, the V gene TRBV7-2, with D perhaps matching TRBD2 (6 bases). Germline loops: CDR1 SGHTA, CDR2 FQGNSA. CDR3 length: 18 residues. The V end lost 3 bases, the J end lost 0 bases, and 15 bases lay between the germline ends. CDR3 region: CASSLGPEGLSGANVLTF. The CDR3 coding sequence is TGTGCCAGCAGCTTGGGGCCGGAGGGCCTCTCTGGGGCCAACGTCCTGACTTTC.

The CDR3 reads CASSLAISPPGHHRNQPQHF. The CDR3 nucleotides are TGTGCCAGCAGCTTAGCTATTTCCCCCCCGGGACACCACCGCAATCAGCCCCAGCATTTT. The chain recombines TRBV7-8 with TRBJ1-5, with D tentatively TRBD1 (6 bases). Germline V gene sequence: CDR1 SGHVS, CDR2 FQNEAQ. V lost 0 bases to trimming and J lost 2 bases, with 23 bases between them. The CDR3 length is 20 residues. The full variable domain, rest sourced from reference TRBV7-8 and TRBJ1-5, is GAGVSQSPRYKVAKRGQDVALRCDPISGHVSLFWYQQALGQGPEFLTYFQNEAQLDKSGLPSDRFFAERPEGSVSTLKIQRTQQEDSAVYLCASSLAISPPGHHRNQPQHFGDGTRLSIL.

The chain employs TRBV7-3 and TRBJ2-7; the D gene is possibly TRBD1 (6 bases). The CDR3 sequence is 15 residues long. Germline V gives CDR1 SGHTA, CDR2 FQGTGA. Trimming removed 5 bases at V and 6 bases at J, with 20 bases between. The CDR3 nucleotides read TGTGCCAGCAGCCCCCCTGGCAGGGGATCGGCCGAGCAGTACTTC. Protein: CASSPPGRGSAEQYF.

This rearrangement joins TRBV4-1 to TRBJ1-1, with 8 bases fitting TRBD1. The CDR3 runs 15 residues. V lost 2 bases and J lost 1; bases outside the gene matches: 3. The germline V gene encodes CDR1 MGHRA and CDR2 YSYEKL. The CDR3 DNA is TGCGCCAGCAGCCAAAGCGGACAGGGGAACACTGAAGCTTTCTTT. Translating gives CASSQSGQGNTEAFF.

V is TRBV2 and J is TRBJ1-2; 7 bases are shared with TRBD1. V dropped 10 bases and J dropped 7; count of bases not matched to a gene: 9. Germline V gene lookup returns CDR1 SNHLY and CDR2 FYNNEI. This CDR3 comprises 12 residues. This chain's CDR3 is CATSQGSAGYTF. The CDR3 DNA sequence: TGTGCCACTTCACAGGGGTCGGCTGGCTACACCTTC.